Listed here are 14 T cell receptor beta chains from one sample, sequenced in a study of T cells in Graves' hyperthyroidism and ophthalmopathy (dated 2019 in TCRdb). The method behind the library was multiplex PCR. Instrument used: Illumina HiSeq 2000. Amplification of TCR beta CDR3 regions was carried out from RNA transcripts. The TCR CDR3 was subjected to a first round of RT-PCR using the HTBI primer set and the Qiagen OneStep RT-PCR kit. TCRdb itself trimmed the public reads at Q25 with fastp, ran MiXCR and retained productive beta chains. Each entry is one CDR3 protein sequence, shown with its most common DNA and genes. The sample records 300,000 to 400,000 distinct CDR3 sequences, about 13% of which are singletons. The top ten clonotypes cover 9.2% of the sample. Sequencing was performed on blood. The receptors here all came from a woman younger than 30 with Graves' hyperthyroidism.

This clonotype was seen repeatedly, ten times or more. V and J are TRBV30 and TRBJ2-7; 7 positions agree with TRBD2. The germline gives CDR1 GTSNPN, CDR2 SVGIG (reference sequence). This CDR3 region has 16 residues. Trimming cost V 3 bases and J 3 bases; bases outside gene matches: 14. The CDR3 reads CAWSPNKREDIYEQYF. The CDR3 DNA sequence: TGTGCCTGGAGCCCGAATAAGCGGGAAGATATCTACGAGCAGTACTTC.

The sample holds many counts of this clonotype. CDR3 residues: CASSHSIVGTDTQYF. CDR3 sequence (DNA): TGTGCCAGCAGCCACTCTATCGTCGGCACAGATACGCAGTATTTT. The chain joins TRBV3-1 to TRBJ2-3; the D is unclear. The length of the CDR3 is 15 residues. Trimming took off 3 bases at V and 1 base at J, with 11 bases between the two ends. Germline V gene lookup returns CDR1 LGHDT and CDR2 YNNKEL (reference sequence).

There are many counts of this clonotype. CDR3 DNA sequence: TGTGCCAGCAGCCAAGATTCTGGGGACAATCAGCCCCAGCATTTT. Translation: CASSQDSGDNQPQHF. This chain links TRBV3-1 with TRBJ1-5; no reliable D call. Germline V lookup: CDR1 LGHDT, CDR2 YNNKEL (reference sequence). This CDR3 spans 15 amino acids. V was cut by 0 bases and J by 3 bases, with 9 bases left in between.

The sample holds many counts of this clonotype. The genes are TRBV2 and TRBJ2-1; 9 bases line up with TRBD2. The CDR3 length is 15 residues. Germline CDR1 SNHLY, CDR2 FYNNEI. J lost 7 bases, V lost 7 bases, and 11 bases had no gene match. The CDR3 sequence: CASTRAGGARNEQFF. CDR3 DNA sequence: TGTGCCAGCACCCGCGCGGGGGGGGCCAGGAATGAGCAGTTCTTC.

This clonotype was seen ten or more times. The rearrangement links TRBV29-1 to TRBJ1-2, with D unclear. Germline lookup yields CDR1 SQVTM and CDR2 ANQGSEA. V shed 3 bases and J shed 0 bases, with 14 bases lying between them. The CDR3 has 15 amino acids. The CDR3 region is CSVDRFGPTNYGYTF. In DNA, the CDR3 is TGCAGCGTTGACAGGTTCGGGCCGACTAACTATGGCTACACCTTC.

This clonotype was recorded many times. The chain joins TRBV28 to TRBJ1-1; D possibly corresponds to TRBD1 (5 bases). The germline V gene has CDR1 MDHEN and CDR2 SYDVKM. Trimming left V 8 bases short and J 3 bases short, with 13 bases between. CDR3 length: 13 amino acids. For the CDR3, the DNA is TGTGCCAGCCTTACTGGGGGAGACACTGAAGCTTTCTTT. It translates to CASLTGGDTEAFF.

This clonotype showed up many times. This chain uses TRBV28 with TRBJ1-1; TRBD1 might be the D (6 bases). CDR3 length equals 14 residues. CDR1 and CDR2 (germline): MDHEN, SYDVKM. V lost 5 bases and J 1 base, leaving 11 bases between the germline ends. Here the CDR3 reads CASSSRGRNTEAFF. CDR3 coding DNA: TGTGCCAGCAGTAGCAGGGGTAGGAACACTGAAGCTTTCTTT.

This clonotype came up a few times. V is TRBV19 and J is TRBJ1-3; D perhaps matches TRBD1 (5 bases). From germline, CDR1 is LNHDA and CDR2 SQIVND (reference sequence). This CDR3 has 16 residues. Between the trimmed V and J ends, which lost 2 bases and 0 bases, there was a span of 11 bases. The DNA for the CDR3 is TGTGCCAGTAGTATATCTCGACAGAGCTCTGGAAACACCATATATTTT. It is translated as CASSISRQSSGNTIYF.

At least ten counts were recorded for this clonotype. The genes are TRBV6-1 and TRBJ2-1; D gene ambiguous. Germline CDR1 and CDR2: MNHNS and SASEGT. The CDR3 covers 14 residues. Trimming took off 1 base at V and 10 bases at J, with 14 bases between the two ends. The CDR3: CASSEGSWLGEQFF. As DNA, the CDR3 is TGTGCCAGCAGTGAAGGATCTTGGCTGGGAGAGCAGTTCTTC.

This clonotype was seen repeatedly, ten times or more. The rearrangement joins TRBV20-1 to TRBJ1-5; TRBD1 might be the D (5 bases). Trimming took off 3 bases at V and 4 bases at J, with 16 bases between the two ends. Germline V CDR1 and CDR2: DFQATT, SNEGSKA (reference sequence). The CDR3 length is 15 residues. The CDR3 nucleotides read TGCAGTGCTAGTCCCGGGGGGAGAGCTAATCAGCCCCAGCATTTT. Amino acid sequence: CSASPGGRANQPQHF.

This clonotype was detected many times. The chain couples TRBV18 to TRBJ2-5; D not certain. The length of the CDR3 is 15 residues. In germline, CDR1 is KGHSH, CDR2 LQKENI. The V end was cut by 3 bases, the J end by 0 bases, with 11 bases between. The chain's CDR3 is CASSPTAPNQETQYF. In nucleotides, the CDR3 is TGTGCCAGCTCACCCACCGCTCCAAACCAAGAGACCCAGTACTTC.

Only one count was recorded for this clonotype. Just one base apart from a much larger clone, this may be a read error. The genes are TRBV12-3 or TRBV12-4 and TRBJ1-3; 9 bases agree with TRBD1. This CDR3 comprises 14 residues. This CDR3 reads CASSRQGDGNTTYF. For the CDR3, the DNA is TGTGCCAGCAGCCGACAGGGGGATGGAAACACCACATATTTT.

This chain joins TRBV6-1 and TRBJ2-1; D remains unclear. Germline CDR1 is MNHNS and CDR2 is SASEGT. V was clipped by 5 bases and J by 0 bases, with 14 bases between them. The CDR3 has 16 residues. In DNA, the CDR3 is TGTGCCAGCAGTCGACCCCAAGCGAGCTCCTACAATGAGCAGTTCTTC. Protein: CASSRPQASSYNEQFF.

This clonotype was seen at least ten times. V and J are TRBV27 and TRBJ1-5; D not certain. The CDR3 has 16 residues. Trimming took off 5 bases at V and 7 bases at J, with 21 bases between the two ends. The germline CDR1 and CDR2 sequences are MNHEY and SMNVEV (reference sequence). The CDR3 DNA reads TGTGCCAGCAGTAGGCGGATCCAGGAACCTCCCCAGCCCCAGCATTTT. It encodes CASSRRIQEPPQPQHF.